Following are 18 T cell receptor beta chains from one sample sequenced in a study of CD8 T cells in Susac syndrome. An amount of RNA that ranged from 0.5 to 1 ug was reverse transcribed with random hexamers. MiXCR, run by TCRdb on the immunoSEQ multiplex PCR reads, gives a single entry per CDR3 protein. Among 200,000 to 250,000 distinct CDR3 sequences, about 93% were seen once, and the ten largest hold around 0.13%. Material: CD8+ T cells from PBMCs. These receptor sequences come from a human donor with multiple sclerosis.

Only one count was recorded for this clonotype. The J gene is TRBJ2-2, the V gene TRBV4-2; the D gene is possibly TRBD2 (5 bases). Germline V gene data show CDR1 as LGHNA and CDR2 as YNFKEQ. The CDR3 runs 15 residues. Trimming took 1 base from V and 6 from J, leaving 12 bases between them. CDR3 DNA sequence: TGTGCCAGCAGCCAAGTCGCGGAGGCGTCCGGGGAGCTGTTTTTT. Translated: CASSQVAEASGELFF.

The rearrangement links TRBV11-2 to TRBJ1-5; unclear D gene. CDR1 and CDR2 from the germline V gene are SGHAT and FQNNGV. CDR3 size: 15 residues. V was shortened by 5 bases and J by 0 bases, with 11 bases between the two germline ends. The CDR3 region has the DNA TGTGCCAGCAGCCTCGGTCGATATAGCAATCAGCCCCAGCATTTT. This sequence encodes CASSLGRYSNQPQHF. The full variable domain, completed using reference TRBV11-2 and TRBJ1-5, is EAGVAQSPRYKIIEKRQSVAFWCNPISGHATLYWYQQILGQGPKLLIQFQNNGVVDDSQLPKDRFSAERLKGVDSTLKIQPAKLEDSAVYLCASSLGRYSNQPQHFGDGTRLSIL.

The CDR3: CASSIGTGWGEQFF. The CDR3 DNA reads TGTGCCAGTAGTATAGGCACAGGGTGGGGCGAGCAGTTCTTC. This chain links TRBV19 with TRBJ2-1, with D perhaps matching TRBD1 (6 bases). V lost 1 base and J lost 10, with 14 bases in between. Looked up from germline, CDR1 is LNHDA and CDR2 is SQIVND (reference sequence). The CDR3 loop spans 14 amino acids.

V and J are TRBV4-1 and TRBJ2-1; TRBD2 matches 9 bases. The CDR3 length is 18 residues. The ends lost 1 base at V and 2 bases at J; junction bases unmatched: 9. Germline values: CDR1 MGHRA, CDR2 YSYEKL. The CDR3 region is CASSQAPLSGGTYNEQFF. The DNA for the CDR3 is TGCGCCAGCAGCCAAGCCCCCCTAAGCGGGGGGACCTACAATGAGCAGTTCTTC.

The rearrangement joins TRBV4-1 to TRBJ2-7, with D perhaps matching TRBD1 (6 bases). The V gene lost 1 base and the J gene lost 0 bases, with 13 bases spanning the gap. Germline CDR1 reads MGHRA; CDR2 reads YSYEKL. This CDR3 region has 16 residues. The CDR3 sequence: CASSQAYTGNSYEQYF. In nucleotides, the CDR3 is TGCGCCAGCAGCCAAGCGTACACAGGGAACTCCTACGAGCAGTACTTC.

The V gene is TRBV10-2, the J gene TRBJ2-7; unclear D gene. Trimming removed 0 bases from V and 3 bases from J, with 9 bases in between. The CDR3 consists of 14 residues. The germline CDR1 and CDR2 sequences are WSHSY and SAAADI. Written as DNA, the CDR3 is TGCGCCAGCAGTGAGTCTATGTTCTACTACGAGCAGTACTTC. Its translation is CASSESMFYYEQYF.

This chain joins TRBV5-1 and TRBJ2-5, with 15 bases fitting TRBD2. This CDR3 comprises 18 residues. V was pared by 0 bases and J by 4 bases, with 7 bases of the junction left unmatched. Looked up from germline, CDR1 is SGHRS and CDR2 is YFSETQ. CDR3 sequence reads: CASSLGGLAGGNGETQYF. In DNA form, the CDR3 reads TGCGCCAGCAGCTTGGGGGGACTAGCGGGGGGAAACGGAGAGACCCAGTACTTC. Together with reference TRBV5-1 and TRBJ2-5, the CDR3 gives the full variable domain: KAGVTQTPRYLIKTRGQQVTLSCSPISGHRSVSWYQQTPGQGLQFLFEYFSETQRNKGNFPGRFSGRQFSNSRSEMNVSTLELGDSALYLCASSLGGLAGGNGETQYFGPGTRLLVL.

The rearrangement joins TRBV7-8 to TRBJ1-1, with D perhaps matching TRBD1 (5 bases). Trimming cost V 2 bases and J 0 bases, with 10 bases left between them. This CDR3 is built from 15 residues. Germline-derived CDR1 and CDR2 are SGHVS and FQNEAQ. The CDR3 DNA reads as TGTGCCAGCAGCTTAAAGCAGGGACTGAACACTGAAGCTTTCTTT. It yields the protein CASSLKQGLNTEAFF.

The CDR3 spells CASSPAVRAGDEQYF. The CDR3 DNA reads TGCGCCAGCAGCCCCGCGGTTAGGGCGGGAGACGAGCAGTACTTC. This chain uses TRBV4-1 with TRBJ2-7; 7 positions agree with TRBD2. The V gene's germline CDR1 is MGHRA and CDR2 YSYEKL. The CDR3 is 15 amino acids. The V gene end was trimmed by 4 bases and the J gene end by 5 bases; junction bases not matched to a gene: 11.

V gene TRBV29-1 combines with J gene TRBJ2-1; possible D gene TRBD2, 5 bases. The V end lost 0 bases, the J end lost 6 bases, and 9 bases lay between the germline ends. Per the germline V gene, CDR1 is SQVTM and CDR2 is ANQGSEA. This CDR3 has 13 amino acids. The CDR3 reads CSVEEGAANEQFF. DNA of the CDR3: TGCAGCGTTGAAGAAGGAGCGGCCAATGAGCAGTTCTTC.

CDR3 DNA: TGTGCCAGCAGCTGGGACGCGAATGGCTACACCTTC. Translation: CASSWDANGYTF. The genes are TRBV13 and TRBJ1-2; tentatively, D is TRBD1 (5 bases). The germline CDR1 and CDR2 sequences are PRHDT and FYEKMQ (reference sequence). CDR3 size: 12 residues. Trimming stripped 4 bases from V and 6 bases from J, with 9 bases between.

This chain links TRBV6-5 with TRBJ2-6; D is unresolved. This CDR3 spans 15 amino acids. Trimming cost V 6 bases and J 3 bases, with 12 bases left between them. Germline V gene lookup returns CDR1 MNHEY and CDR2 SVGAGI. The CDR3 DNA sequence: TGTGCCAGCAGCCTCTCCGGGCTTGGGGCCAACGTCCTGACTTTC. Its translation is CASSLSGLGANVLTF.

The chain recombines TRBV11-3 with TRBJ2-2; 8 bases agree with TRBD2. V was clipped by 2 bases and J by 6 bases; unmatched bases: 2. The germline V gene has CDR1 SGHNT and CDR2 YENEEA. The CDR3 has 14 amino acids. For the CDR3, the DNA is TGTGCCAGCAGCTTAAGGCGGGGGGCCGGGGAGCTGTTTTTT. Residues: CASSLRRGAGELFF. Complete variable domain (other parts from reference TRBV11-3 and TRBJ2-2): EAGVVQSPRYKIIEKKQPVAFWCNPISGHNTLYWYLQNLGQGPELLIRYENEEAVDDSQLPKDRFSAERLKGVDSTLKIQPAELGDSAVYLCASSLRRGAGELFFGEGSRLTVL.

The V call is TRBV7-9, the J call TRBJ2-5; D is perhaps TRBD2 (6 bases). V was clipped by 8 bases and J by 5 bases, with 21 bases between them. Germline V lookup: CDR1 SEHNR, CDR2 FQNEAQ (reference sequence). This CDR3 is built from 15 residues. CDR3 region: CASAGGAVVGETQYF. DNA for the CDR3: TGTGCCAGCGCCGGAGGGGCAGTCGTGGGGGAGACCCAGTACTTC.

This chain connects TRBV19 to TRBJ2-3; tentative D call: TRBD2 (7 bases). The germline CDR1 and CDR2 sequences are LNHDA and SQIVND (reference sequence). The V end was cut by 8 bases, the J end by 1 base, with 13 bases between. The CDR3 covers 14 residues. For the CDR3, the DNA is TGTGCCAGTCGGGCGGGGGCGGGCACAGATACGCAGTATTTT. This gives the protein CASRAGAGTDTQYF.

J is TRBJ1-5 and V is TRBV29-1, with 12 bases matching TRBD1. CDR3 length: 18 residues. The junction had 9 bases not matched to a gene; V was cut back by 3 bases and J by 0 bases. Germline values: CDR1 SQVTM, CDR2 ANQGSEA. CDR3 in DNA: TGCAGCGTTGACCGGGACAGGGGGCCGAGATATAGCAATCAGCCCCAGCATTTT. Its translation: CSVDRDRGPRYSNQPQHF.

This sequence joins TRBV27 and TRBJ2-1, with a tentative D call TRBD2 (6 bases). This CDR3 comprises 13 residues. Looked up from germline, CDR1 is MNHEY and CDR2 is SMNVEV (reference sequence). Trimming removed 7 bases from V and 4 bases from J, with 11 bases in between. CDR3 loop: CASTSGTYNEQFF. CDR3 nucleotides: TGTGCCAGCACTTCCGGGACTTACAATGAGCAGTTCTTC.

The chain employs TRBV7-9 and TRBJ2-2, with TRBD1 identical over 8 bases. CDR1 SEHNR and CDR2 FQNEAQ come from the germline V gene (reference sequence). The CDR3 contains 14 residues. J was trimmed by 7 bases and V by 5 bases; bases with no gene match: 6. CDR3 in DNA: TGTGCCAGCAGCAACGGACAGGGCATCGGGGAGCTGTTTTTT. Translating gives CASSNGQGIGELFF. Based on the CDR3 plus reference TRBV7-9 and TRBJ2-2, the full variable domain is DTGVSQNPRHKITKRGQNVTFRCDPISEHNRLYWYRQTLGQGPEFLTYFQNEAQLEKSRLLSDRFSAERPKGSFSTLEIQRTEQGDSAMYLCASSNGQGIGELFFGEGSRLTVL.